By frequency in the sample, the clone carrying this T cell receptor (beta chain) is medium-sized. The same CDR3 is also encoded by other DNA sequences in this sample. Sequencing used immunoSEQ multiplex PCR; TCRdb keeps in-frame clones, though not all of them. The repertoire holds 70,000 or so clones, with 75% to 90% as singletons. The sample is drawn from a study of blood T cell repertoires in COVID-19. Study at large: T cells, B-cell-depleted T cells, or PBMCs supplied cDNA or gDNA.

The sequence was obtained from a man between 45 and 60 years old with COVID-19, enrolled during active disease. The sequencing input was peripheral blood.

The CDR3 DNA is TGTGCCAGCAGTTTATCGGGACAGGGGGTTAGGGAGCAGTACTTC. Translating it yields CASSLSGQGVREQYF. The genes are TRBV28 and TRBJ2-7, with 11 bases fitting TRBD1. Per germline, CDR1 MDHEN and CDR2 SYDVKM. V shed 1 base, J shed 7 bases, and the junction held 6 bases outside the gene matches. This CDR3 contains 15 residues.